Listed below are T cell receptor beta chains from one sample, sequenced in a study of shared clonotypes between healthy human individuals. Clones were sequenced by immunoSEQ multiplex PCR, and TCRdb holds only the in-frame ones, with some missing. The repertoire holds over a million clones, with around 76% as singletons. Source material: memory CD4+ T cells sorted from blood. Source of these receptors: a man younger than 30 in good health. Both conserved end residues are part of each CDR3. The D gene is left open where the match is weak. A row's size may be missing; if present it is once, few, many or a size class.

size | J | V | D | DNA | CDR3
NA | TRBJ2-2 | TRBV11-3 | NA | TGTGCCAGCAGCTACGCCGGGGAGCTGTTTTTT | CASSYAGELFF
NA | TRBJ2-2 | TRBV29-1 | NA | TGCAGCGTTGAAGACCAGGGTGGCACCGGGGAGCTGTTTTTT | CSVEDQGGTGELFF
NA | TRBJ2-2 | TRBV28 | NA | TGTGCCAGCAGTTTAAGGATCGGGGAGCTGTTTTTT | CASSLRIGELFF
NA | TRBJ1-6 | TRBV11-2 | TRBD1 | TGTGCCAGCAGCTTAGGGACAGGGAATTCACCCCTCCACTTT | CASSLGTGNSPLHF
NA | TRBJ2-1 | TRBV10-3 | TRBD2 | TGTGCCATCAGTGCTCAGACTAGCGGGTCCCGCAATGAGCAGTTCTTC | CAISAQTSGSRNEQFF
NA | TRBJ2-7 | TRBV11-2 | NA | TGTGCCAGCAGCTCTCTATACTACGAGCAGTACTTC | CASSSLYYEQYF
NA | TRBJ2-2 | TRBV30 | TRBD1 | TGTGCCTGGAGTGTAGGCGGGACAGGGAACACCGGGGAGCTGTTTTTT | CAWSVGGTGNTGELFF
NA | TRBJ1-1 | TRBV6-5 | NA | TGTGCCAGCAGTTACTCGGGACAAAGGAAGGCTTTCTTT | CASSYSGQRKAFF
NA | TRBJ1-2 | TRBV4-3 | NA | TGCGCCAGCAGCCAAGAATTTACAGCTAACTATGGCTACACCTTC | CASSQEFTANYGYTF
NA | TRBJ1-2 | TRBV7-9 | NA | TGTGCCAGCAGCTTAGCTCCGGACCCCCGGAATGGCTACACCTTC | CASSLAPDPRNGYTF
NA | TRBJ2-3 | TRBV10-3 | TRBD1 | TGTGCCATCAGTGGGCCTGACAGGGGATCTGGGGATACGCAGTATTTT | CAISGPDRGSGDTQYF
NA | TRBJ2-5 | TRBV7-8 | NA | TGTGCCAGCAGCTTAGTCGGGGGGCTTATGGGAGAGACCCAGTACTTC | CASSLVGGLMGETQYF
NA | TRBJ1-6 | TRBV5-1 | NA | TGCGCCAGCAGCAACGCCGGGGATTCACCCCTCCACTTT | CASSNAGDSPLHF
NA | TRBJ2-7 | TRBV6-5 | TRBD1 | TGTGCCACGACAACAAGGACAGGGAACGAGCAGTACTTC | CATTTRTGNEQYF
NA | TRBJ1-1 | TRBV4-1 | NA | TGCGCCAGCAGCCTAACGGGGGACGGTCGGACTGAAGCTTTCTTT | CASSLTGDGRTEAFF
NA | TRBJ2-4 | TRBV2 | NA | TGTGCCAGCAGCCAACTAGGGTCCCAACTCCTAGCCAAAAACATTCAGTACTTC | CASSQLGSQLLAKNIQYF
NA | TRBJ2-2 | TRBV9 | TRBD1 | TGTGCCAGCAGCGTAGAGGGACAGGGGGCTACCGGGGAGCTGTTTTTT | CASSVEGQGATGELFF
NA | TRBJ2-1 | TRBV25-1 | TRBD2 | TGTGCCAGCAGCCCAGCTATCGGACTAGCGGGGCCCACCAATGAGCAGTTCTTC | CASSPAIGLAGPTNEQFF
NA | TRBJ1-6 | TRBV27 | NA | TGTGCCAGCAGTTTCAGGGGCCTTAATTCACCCCTCCACTTT | CASSFRGLNSPLHF
once | TRBJ2-3 | TRBV30 | NA | TGTGCCTGGAGTGTACAGAGGAGAAGCACAGATACGCAGTATTTT | CAWSVQRRSTDTQYF
once | TRBJ1-6 | TRBV11-2 | NA | TGTGCCAGCAGCTCTTCGACAGGCGGCTATAATTCACCCCTCCACTTT | CASSSSTGGYNSPLHF
NA | TRBJ2-1 | TRBV10-3 | TRBD2 | TGTGCCATCAGTGAGGGGATAGCGGGAGTTGGTGAGCAGTTCTTC | CAISEGIAGVGEQFF
NA | TRBJ2-1 | TRBV11-2 | NA | TGTGCCAGCAGCCTGTCCCGGACTCAGCAGTTCTTC | CASSLSRTQQFF
NA | TRBJ2-1 | TRBV5-4 | NA | TGTGCCAGCAGTCACATGTCCGTGGGATCCTACAATGAGCAGTTCTTC | CASSHMSVGSYNEQFF
NA | TRBJ1-1 | TRBV19 | NA | TGTGCCAGTACCATGCGGGTAAGGGGGACTGAAGCTTTCTTT | CASTMRVRGTEAFF
many | TRBJ2-3 | TRBV7-6 | NA | TGTGCCAGCAGCTTAGCGGGGGCTAGCACAGATACGCAGTATTTT | CASSLAGASTDTQYF
NA | TRBJ2-2 | TRBV7-2 | NA | TGTGCCAGCAGCTCACCGGCCGGGGAGCTGTTTTTT | CASSSPAGELFF
NA | TRBJ1-2 | TRBV7-8 | TRBD1 | TGTGCCAGCAGCTTAGTCGGGACAGGGGGTCTAATTAACTATGGCTACACCTTC | CASSLVGTGGLINYGYTF
NA | TRBJ2-1 | TRBV7-2 | TRBD2 | TGTGCCAGCAGCTTAGACGGGAGGCAAGCCCGCTCCTACAATGAGCAGTTCTTC | CASSLDGRQARSYNEQFF
once | TRBJ2-5 | TRBV2 | NA | TGTGCCAGCACTCGGGACGGAACTTCCCAAGAGACCCAGTACTTC | CASTRDGTSQETQYF
NA | TRBJ2-3 | TRBV5-6 | NA | TGTGCCAGCAGCGCCATAGGACAGAGTACAGATACGCAGTATTTT | CASSAIGQSTDTQYF
few | TRBJ1-2 | TRBV19 | NA | TGTGCCAGTAGTATAGTCGGGAGTTCGGGCTACACCTTC | CASSIVGSSGYTF
NA | TRBJ2-7 | TRBV6-1 | TRBD1 | TGTGCCAGCATGCAGGGGGCTAGGGAGCAGTACTTC | CASMQGAREQYF
NA | TRBJ2-1 | TRBV10-3 | NA | TGTGCCATCAGCTGGAACTCCTACAATGAGCAGTTCTTC | CAISWNSYNEQFF
NA | TRBJ2-2 | TRBV5-1 | NA | TGCGCCAGCTCACAGGGCAACACCGGGGAGCTGTTTTTT | CASSQGNTGELFF
many | TRBJ1-6 | TRBV6-1 | NA | TGTGCCTCCAAACAGGGTGTTGGCTCACCCCTCCACTTT | CASKQGVGSPLHF
few | TRBJ1-1 | TRBV6-4 | NA | TGTGCCAGCAGTGTTCGGGAGGGCACTGAAGCTTTCTTT | CASSVREGTEAFF
NA | TRBJ1-2 | TRBV7-2 | TRBD1 | TGTGCCAGCAGCGAAGGACAGGTGGCCTTTGGCTACACCTTC | CASSEGQVAFGYTF
few | TRBJ2-3 | TRBV14 | NA | TGTGCCAGCAGCCAAGATTGGAACGGGGTTCAGTATTTT | CASSQDWNGVQYF
NA | TRBJ1-5 | TRBV2 | TRBD1 | TGTGCCAGCAGTGGCCGACAGGGCCTCAATCAGCCCCAGCATTTT | CASSGRQGLNQPQHF
NA | TRBJ1-5 | TRBV27 | TRBD1 | TGTGCCAGCAGGCCTACCGGGACAGCCCCGCGGTATAGCAATCAGCCCCAGCATTTT | CASRPTGTAPRYSNQPQHF
NA | TRBJ1-5 | TRBV28 | TRBD1 | TGTGCCAGCGGACAGGTTGATAGCAATCAGCCCCAGCATTTT | CASGQVDSNQPQHF
NA | TRBJ1-4 | TRBV9 | NA | TGTGCCAGCAGCGTAGCGGGGTGGGGAAAACTGTTTTTT | CASSVAGWGKLFF
NA | TRBJ2-2 | TRBV10-1 | TRBD1 | TGCGCCAGCAGTGAAGACCCGACAGGGCGGGAGCTGTTTTTT | CASSEDPTGRELFF
NA | TRBJ2-5 | TRBV10-1 | NA | TGCGCCAGCAGTGGGACCGGACAGCAAGAGACCCAGTACTTC | CASSGTGQQETQYF
few | TRBJ2-5 | TRBV6-1 | NA | TGTGCCAGCAGTGAGGGGACGGGGGTTTGGGAGACCCAGTACTTC | CASSEGTGVWETQYF
NA | TRBJ2-7 | TRBV6-4 | TRBD1 | TGTGCCAGCGGAGGGACAGGGTCATCCTACGAGCAGTACTTC | CASGGTGSSYEQYF
NA | TRBJ1-2 | TRBV7-2 | TRBD1 | TGTGCCAGCAGCTCACAGGGGACTCTGGGGTATGGCTACACCTTC | CASSSQGTLGYGYTF
few | TRBJ2-3 | TRBV6-5 | TRBD1 | TGTGCCAGCACCCGGACAGGGGGCACAGATACGCAGTATTTT | CASTRTGGTDTQYF
few | TRBJ2-2 | TRBV7-9 | TRBD2 | TGTGCCAGCAGCCGGGGGGAAGAAAACACCGGGGAGCTGTTTTTT | CASSRGEENTGELFF
once | TRBJ2-3 | TRBV2 | NA | TGTGCCAGCGCGGGGCAGAGAGCCACAGATACGCAGTATTTT | CASAGQRATDTQYF
few | TRBJ1-3 | TRBV5-1 | NA | TGCGCCAGCAGCATAGACGGTTCCTCTGGAAACACCATATATTTT | CASSIDGSSGNTIYF
NA | TRBJ1-1 | TRBV7-2 | NA | TGTGCCAGCAGCTCCCCGGCACCGATGAACACTGAAGCTTTCTTT | CASSSPAPMNTEAFF
NA | TRBJ1-2 | TRBV5-1 | TRBD1 | TGCGCCAGCAGCCCTATCCAGGGGGCAGATGGCTACACCTTC | CASSPIQGADGYTF
NA | TRBJ1-5 | TRBV19 | NA | TGTGCCAGTAGTAGGGCAGGGTATAGCAATCAGCCCCAGCATTTT | CASSRAGYSNQPQHF